Below, 29 T cell receptor beta chains from the same sample are listed, as sequenced in a study of blood T cell repertoires in COVID-19. TCRdb's table, derived via immunoSEQ multiplex PCR, lists solely in-frame clones and lacks some. The table lists hundreds of thousands of clones, roughly 84% of them singletons. Sequenced sample: peripheral blood. These receptors all stem from a man in his forties with acute or convalescent COVID-19.

The chain uses TRBV28 and TRBJ2-7, with 10 nucleotides matching TRBD1. Trimming cost V 7 bases and J 2 bases; bases outside gene matches: 2. This CDR3 is built from 13 residues. Germline V gene sequence: CDR1 MDHEN, CDR2 SYDVKM. The CDR3 bases are TGTGCCAGCAAGGGACAGGGGACCTACGAGCAGTACTTC. It is translated as CASKGQGTYEQYF.

This clone was seen more than once but under ten times. V and J are TRBV5-6 and TRBJ2-1, with 9 nucleotides matching TRBD2. V dropped 5 bases and J dropped 4; count of bases not matched to a gene: 19. CDR3 size: 19 residues. Per the germline V gene, CDR1 is SGHDT and CDR2 is YYEEEE. The CDR3 region is CASSPIISGGDQLYNEQFF. The CDR3 nucleotides read TGTGCCAGCAGTCCAATAATTAGCGGGGGCGACCAATTATACAATGAGCAGTTCTTC.

The chain couples TRBV7-9 to TRBJ1-5; D not resolved. Germline values: CDR1 SEHNR, CDR2 FQNEAQ (reference sequence). The length of the CDR3 is 13 residues. V was trimmed by 8 bases and J by 1 base, leaving 9 bases between them. Here the CDR3 reads CASAMGSNQPQHF. The CDR3 bases are TGTGCCAGCGCCATGGGCAGCAATCAGCCCCAGCATTTT.

The V call is TRBV7-3, the J call TRBJ1-1, with 7 positions matching TRBD1. Germline CDR1 and CDR2: SGHTA and FQGTGA. The junction had 5 bases not matched to a gene; V was cut back by 3 bases and J by 4 bases. This CDR3 region has 14 residues. The CDR3 here is CASSFSTGSTEAFF. The CDR3 bases are TGTGCCAGCAGCTTCTCGACAGGGTCCACTGAAGCTTTCTTT.

This chain connects TRBV24-1 to TRBJ2-7; D is ambiguous. V was trimmed by 2 bases and J by 9 bases, leaving 13 bases between them. Germline V gene data show CDR1 as KGHDR and CDR2 as SFDVKD. The CDR3 has 13 residues. The CDR3 region has the DNA TGTGCCACCAGTGATTCGACTCTTTTCGGGCAGTACTTC. Its translation is CATSDSTLFGQYF.

This rearrangement joins TRBV2 to TRBJ1-3; D is perhaps TRBD1 (6 bases). V was cut by 6 bases and J by 2 bases, with 11 bases left in between. Germline V gives CDR1 SNHLY, CDR2 FYNNEI. This CDR3 contains 14 residues. As DNA, the CDR3 is TGTGCCAGCAGCGCCGAGGGGGCTGGAAACACCATATATTTT. Translation: CASSAEGAGNTIYF.

The V and J genes are TRBV18 and TRBJ2-7, with D possibly matching TRBD1 (6 bases). CDR3 size: 13 residues. V was shortened by 5 bases and J by 5 bases, with 13 bases between the two germline ends. Germline V gene data show CDR1 as KGHSH and CDR2 as LQKENI. As DNA, the CDR3 is TGTGCCAGCTCAGCCCACAGGGACCACGAGCAGTACTTC. Translated, it gives CASSAHRDHEQYF.

The chain links TRBV24-1 to TRBJ2-3; 7 bases fit TRBD1. Germline V gives CDR1 KGHDR, CDR2 SFDVKD. This CDR3 is 15 amino acids long. With V trimmed by 3 bases and J by 2 bases, 4 bases remained unmatched. The CDR3 bases are TGTGCCACCAGTGATATGACAGGGTCCACAGATACGCAGTATTTT. It yields the protein CATSDMTGSTDTQYF.

This chain links TRBV7-2 with TRBJ1-2, with D perhaps TRBD1 (5 bases). CDR3 length: 15 amino acids. The germline V gene has CDR1 SGHTA and CDR2 FQGNSA. The V end lost 3 bases, the J end lost 4 bases, and 15 bases lay between the germline ends. The CDR3 DNA reads as TGTGCCAGCAGCTTCCCCGGGGGGGGGTCCTATGGCTACACCTTC. As protein: CASSFPGGGSYGYTF.

The V call is TRBV5-1, the J call TRBJ1-2, with a possible D match to TRBD1 (5 bases). The CDR3 runs 14 residues. Germline CDR1 and CDR2: SGHRS and YFSETQ. Trimming stripped 4 bases from V and 4 bases from J, with 14 bases between. The CDR3 protein is CASSADQGSYGYTF. CDR3 sequence (DNA): TGCGCCAGCAGCGCAGACCAGGGCAGCTATGGCTACACCTTC.

The chain joins TRBV6-5 to TRBJ2-7; perhaps TRBD2 as D (5 bases). The germline V gene encodes CDR1 MNHEY and CDR2 SVGAGI. The CDR3 spans 14 residues. Deletions cut 2 bases from V and 4 bases from J, with 12 bases between. The CDR3: CASSYGSSHYEQYF. DNA for the CDR3: TGTGCCAGCAGTTACGGGAGCAGCCATTACGAGCAGTACTTC.

V usage is TRBV3-1 (or the pseudogene TRBV3-2) and J usage is TRBJ2-1; the match to TRBD2 covers 8 bases. This CDR3 comprises 15 residues. V gave up 0 bases and J gave up 9 bases; unmatched junction bases: 7. Looked up from germline, CDR1 is LGHDT and CDR2 is YNNKEL (reference sequence). The CDR3 here is CASSQDGRVWGEQFF. CDR3 coding DNA: TGTGCCAGCAGCCAAGACGGGAGGGTGTGGGGTGAGCAGTTCTTC.

V is TRBV28 and J is TRBJ2-7; D is possibly TRBD1 (6 bases). Germline V lookup: CDR1 MDHEN, CDR2 SYDVKM. CDR3 size: 11 residues. V was clipped by 5 bases and J by 12 bases, with 14 bases between them. CDR3 DNA sequence: TGTGCCAGCAGTAAACGACAGGATTGGTACTTC. Protein product: CASSKRQDWYF.

This clone has a single count. Additional DNA sequences in this sample encode the identical CDR3. The chain is built from TRBV12-3 or TRBV12-4 and TRBJ1-5; D uncertain. V gave up 2 bases and J gave up 5 bases, with 4 bases separating them. CDR3 length equals 12 residues. CDR3 nucleotide sequence: TGTGCCAGCAGTTTACTAGATCAGCCCCAGCATTTT. Its translation is CASSLLDQPQHF.

The rearrangement joins TRBV5-1 to TRBJ2-7; 8 bases are shared with TRBD1. The CDR3 loop spans 15 amino acids. From germline, CDR1 is SGHRS and CDR2 YFSETQ. Losses at the gene ends were 0 bases for V and 2 bases for J; bases not matched to a gene: 4. CDR3 protein: CASSLDGTGAYEQYF. The CDR3 nucleotides are TGCGCCAGCAGCTTGGACGGGACAGGAGCCTACGAGCAGTACTTC.

The rearrangement joins TRBV6-5 to TRBJ1-2; TRBD1 might be the D (5 bases). The CDR3 has 11 residues. V was pared by 9 bases and J by 8 bases, with 13 bases between. The germline gives CDR1 MNHEY, CDR2 SVGAGI. CDR3 protein: CASYKDKGYTF. CDR3 nucleotides: TGTGCCAGTTACAAGGACAAGGGCTACACCTTC.

This clone was observed a single time. The rearrangement links TRBV9 to TRBJ1-2, with D hard to call. Trimming pared 2 bases from V and 4 bases from J, leaving 9 bases between. Germline V lookup: CDR1 SGDLS, CDR2 YYNGEE. The CDR3 consists of 13 residues. The CDR3 reads CASSVALSYGYTF. In DNA form, the CDR3 reads TGTGCCAGCAGCGTCGCACTATCCTATGGCTACACCTTC.

The CDR3 sequence is CSVQFVNTGELFF. DNA of the CDR3: TGCAGCGTACAATTTGTGAACACCGGGGAGCTGTTTTTT. The chain combines TRBV29-1 with TRBJ2-2, with D uncertain. Trimming took 6 bases from V and 1 from J, leaving 9 bases between them. Germline V gene data show CDR1 as SQVTM and CDR2 as ANQGSEA. The CDR3 consists of 13 residues.

The chain is built from TRBV7-2 and TRBJ1-5, with D perhaps TRBD1 (6 bases). This CDR3 contains 15 residues. CDR1 and CDR2 from the germline V gene are SGHTA and FQGNSA. Between the trimmed V and J ends, which lost 0 bases and 10 bases, there was a span of 16 bases. DNA of the CDR3: TGTGCCAGCAGCTTAGCGCCTGGGACACCCAGCCCCCAGCATTTT. Translating gives CASSLAPGTPSPQHF.

V and J are TRBV19 and TRBJ2-2, with TRBD2 as a possible D gene (6 bases). This CDR3 is 14 amino acids long. The V gene lost 3 bases and the J gene lost 5 bases, with 10 bases spanning the gap. Germline loops: CDR1 LNHDA, CDR2 SQIVND (reference sequence). The CDR3, as DNA: TGTGCCAGTAGTATTGAGGCGGGGACCGGGGAGCTGTTTTTT. Translated: CASSIEAGTGELFF.

The chain combines TRBV9 with TRBJ2-2; possibly TRBD1 for D (5 bases). Germline V gene lookup returns CDR1 SGDLS and CDR2 YYNGEE. Trimming removed 4 bases at V and 1 base at J, with 8 bases between. There are 14 residues in the CDR3. In DNA, the CDR3 is TGTGCCAGCAGCCCCGGACAGAACACCGGGGAGCTGTTTTTT. Protein product: CASSPGQNTGELFF. Drawing the rest from reference TRBV9 and TRBJ2-2, the complete variable domain is DSGVTQTPKHLITATGQRVTLRCSPRSGDLSVYWYQQSLDQGLQFLIQYYNGEERAKGNILERFSAQQFPDLHSELNLSSLELGDSALYFCASSPGQNTGELFFGEGSRLTVL.

This chain uses TRBV15 with TRBJ2-4; tentative D call: TRBD1 (5 bases). Germline CDR1 reads LNHNV; CDR2 reads YYDKDF (reference sequence). The CDR3 sequence is 15 residues long. Trimming removed 7 bases from V and 0 bases from J, with 13 bases in between. The CDR3 region has the DNA TGTGCCACCAAACATAAAGGGGAAGCCAAAAACATTCAGTACTTC. Amino acid sequence: CATKHKGEAKNIQYF.

The chain employs TRBV29-1 and TRBJ1-4; D is uncertain. From germline, CDR1 is SQVTM and CDR2 ANQGSEA. Trimming removed 5 bases at V and 7 bases at J, with 17 bases between. CDR3 length: 14 residues. CDR3 region: CSVYEPEEVEKLFF. The CDR3, as DNA: TGCAGCGTTTACGAACCGGAGGAGGTTGAAAAACTGTTTTTT.

The genes are TRBV30 and TRBJ2-7, with TRBD2 matching 7 bases. Germline CDR1 is GTSNPN and CDR2 is SVGIG (reference sequence). Trimming cost V 3 bases and J 3 bases; bases outside gene matches: 11. The CDR3 is 15 residues long. CDR3 sequence reads: CAWRLGGDYFYEQYF. The DNA for the CDR3 is TGTGCCTGGAGATTGGGTGGGGACTACTTCTACGAGCAGTACTTC. Full variable domain (remainder filled in from reference TRBV30 and TRBJ2-7): SQTIHQWPATLVQPVGSPLSLECTVEGTSNPNLYWYRQAAGRGLQLLFYSVGIGQISSEVPQNLSASRPQDRQFILSSKKLLLSDSGFYLCAWRLGGDYFYEQYFGPGTRLTVT.

V and J are TRBV6-1 and TRBJ1-2; 8 bases are shared with TRBD1. V was clipped by 0 bases and J by 2 bases; unmatched bases: 5. Looked up from germline, CDR1 is MNHNS and CDR2 is SASEGT. This CDR3 region has 16 residues. This chain's CDR3 is CASSEAGQGENYGYTF. CDR3 bases: TGTGCCAGCAGTGAAGCTGGACAGGGTGAGAACTATGGCTACACCTTC.

The chain uses TRBV5-5 and TRBJ2-2; TRBD1 might be the D (5 bases). This CDR3 has 17 residues. V lost 0 bases and J lost 5, with 17 bases in between. CDR1 is SGHKS and CDR2 is YYEKEE in the germline V gene (reference sequence). Here the CDR3 reads CASSLEIAGLGTGELFF. CDR3 DNA: TGTGCCAGCAGCTTGGAAATAGCAGGGCTGGGTACCGGGGAGCTGTTTTTT.

The rearrangement uses TRBV4-2 and TRBJ2-1; D is ambiguous. The CDR3 loop spans 17 amino acids. Germline-derived CDR1 and CDR2 are LGHNA and YNFKEQ. V shed 0 bases and J shed 0 bases, with 12 bases lying between them. The CDR3 nucleotides read TGTGCCAGCAGCCAAGATTCGGCGTCTAGCTCCTACAATGAGCAGTTCTTC. It specifies CASSQDSASSSYNEQFF.

This chain connects TRBV2 to TRBJ2-4; D possibly corresponds to TRBD2 (6 bases). The germline V and J ends were trimmed by 1 base and 9 bases, with 13 bases remaining between them. Germline V CDR1 and CDR2: SNHLY, FYNNEI. There are 14 residues in the CDR3. CDR3 protein: CASSEGGLGSIQYF. The CDR3 bases are TGTGCCAGCAGTGAAGGGGGACTGGGGAGCATTCAGTACTTC. The full variable domain, in which reference TRBV2 and TRBJ2-4 provide the parts outside the CDR3, is EPEVTQTPSHQVTQMGQEVILRCVPISNHLYFYWYRQILGQKVEFLVSFYNNEISEKSEIFDDQFSVERPDGSNFTLKIRSTKLEDSAMYFCASSEGGLGSIQYFGAGTRLSVL.

This rearrangement joins TRBV18 to TRBJ2-7; D is undetermined. V lost 2 bases to trimming and J lost 7 bases, with 27 bases between them. The CDR3 runs to 18 residues. In germline, CDR1 is KGHSH, CDR2 LQKENI. CDR3 coding DNA: TGTGCCAGCTCACCAAAAATCGCCGGCGACATAGGTCCTGGGGAGCAGTACTTC. Protein sequence: CASSPKIAGDIGPGEQYF.